One and the same sample provided the 21 T cell receptor beta chains below, sequenced in a study of tumor-infiltrating lymphocytes in primary liver carcinoma. TCR beta cDNA was reverse-transcribed from around 0.55 ug of total RNA. The reaction used a constant-region primer and ProtoScript II reverse transcriptase. Library construction for TCR beta comprised three nested multiplex PCR rounds performed with slightly modified ARM-PCR. In the first two PCR rounds, TRBV1-TRBV30 forward primers were paired with a C-beta reverse primer, and each round lasted about 10 cycles. In TCRdb, the multiplex PCR reads were re-called with MiXCR into one record per CDR3 protein. The top ten hold approximately 9% of the sample, which has 320,000 or so distinct CDR3 sequences, 50% to 70% seen once. The study extracted blood RNA from unsorted whole blood and also extracted germline DNA. The material sequenced was peripheral blood. The receptors originated from a man aged 35-49 years with primary liver carcinoma and hepatitis B virus infection.

A remark on this clonotype: At one end the junction does not follow the germline gene, possibly because of a read error. V gene TRBV5-1 combines with J gene TRBJ1-4; D not certain. The CDR3 contains 13 residues. In germline, CDR1 is SGHRS, CDR2 YFSETQ. The chain's CDR3 is CASSLLRNVKLFF. In nucleotides, the CDR3 is TGCGCCAGCAGCCTCTTACGTAATGTAAAACTGTTTTTT.

Concerning this clonotype itself: A clone one base away is much larger, so this may be a read error. The DNA of the CDR3 is TGTGCCAGCAGCCTACCCCGGTGGGGCGAGCAGTACTTC. Protein product: CASSLPRWGEQYF. The chain recombines TRBV11-3 with TRBJ2-7; no reliable D call. Germline V gene lookup returns CDR1 SGHNT and CDR2 YENEEA. The germline V and J ends were trimmed by 5 bases and 6 bases, with 14 bases remaining between them. This CDR3 spans 13 amino acids.

For this clonotype: Compared with germline, one end of the junction differs, possibly owing to a read error. V and J are TRBV7-8 and TRBJ2-5, with D possibly being TRBD2 (5 bases). The CDR3 runs to 15 residues. Germline lookup yields CDR1 SGHVS and CDR2 FQNEAQ. For the CDR3, the DNA is TGTGTCAGCAGCTTAGCGTATGGGCACCAAGAGACCCAGTACTTC. Protein product: CVSSLAYGHQETQYF.

The V and J genes are TRBV12-3 or TRBV12-4 and TRBJ2-1, with 11 bases lining up with TRBD2. J lost 2 bases, V lost 8 bases, and 5 bases had no gene match. The CDR3 is made up of 15 amino acids. CDR3 nucleotide sequence: TGTGCCAGCGCCTTGACTAGCGGGACCTACAATGAGCAGTTCTTC. Encoded protein: CASALTSGTYNEQFF.

This clonotype is a singleton in its sample. The junction does not match germline at one end; this may be a read error. J is TRBJ2-6 and V is TRBV30; no clear D. CDR1 and CDR2 (germline): GTSNPN, SVGIG (reference sequence). The CDR3 contains 15 residues. The CDR3 loop is CVWSNQLSGANVLTF. CDR3 nucleotide sequence: TGTGTCTGGAGTAATCAACTCTCTGGGGCCAACGTCCTGACTTTC.

This clonotype was seen ten or more times. The chain recombines TRBV12-3 or TRBV12-4 with TRBJ2-7; TRBD1 agrees at 10 bases. The trim removed 5 bases at V and 0 bases at J, leaving 10 bases unmatched. The CDR3 spans 17 residues. The CDR3 reads CASSGTGARGSSYEQYF. The CDR3 nucleotides are TGTGCCAGCAGTGGGACAGGGGCGAGGGGAAGCTCCTACGAGCAGTACTTC.

This clonotype was detected many times. V and J are TRBV10-3 and TRBJ2-7; 7 bases are shared with TRBD2. The CDR3 contains 14 residues. Germline V gene lookup returns CDR1 ENHRY and CDR2 SYGVKD. V shed 4 bases, J shed 3 bases, and the junction held 6 bases outside the gene matches. This chain's CDR3 is CAISGREDRYEQYF. CDR3 DNA: TGTGCCATCAGTGGACGGGAGGACCGCTACGAGCAGTACTTC.

J is TRBJ2-1 and V is TRBV6-5; TRBD2 agrees at 11 bases. Germline V gives CDR1 MNHEY, CDR2 SVGAGI. The length of the CDR3 is 16 residues. The V segment lost 6 bases and the J segment 0 bases; nucleotides outside the gene matches: 4. CDR3 bases: TGTGCCAGCAGAGAGGGACTAGCGGACTCCTACAATGAGCAGTTCTTC. Its translation is CASREGLADSYNEQFF.

DNA of the CDR3: TGTGCCAGCAGACGGGGTCTAGAGACCCAGTACTTC. As protein: CASRRGLETQYF. This rearrangement joins TRBV7-9 to TRBJ2-5; weak D call: TRBD2 (5 bases). The V end lost 6 bases, the J end lost 4 bases, and 9 bases lay between the germline ends. The CDR3 is 12 amino acids. Germline CDR1 is SEHNR and CDR2 is FQNEAQ (reference sequence).

Concerning this clonotype: It is likely a read error, because the conserved phenylalanine at the end of the CDR3 is missing. CDR3 nucleotide sequence: TGTGCCAGCAGTCGGGGGTCTGCCACTGATACGCAGTATTCT. Protein product: CASSRGSATDTQYS. The chain links TRBV11-2 to TRBJ2-3; D is perhaps TRBD2 (6 bases). V was trimmed by 6 bases and J by 6 bases, leaving 16 bases between them. The CDR3 sequence is 14 residues long. From germline, CDR1 is SGHAT and CDR2 FQNNGV.

This clonotype was counted once. A single base separates this from a much larger clone, so it may be a read error. CDR3 loop: CAISGGTGCYGYTF. The CDR3 DNA reads TGTGCCATCAGTGGGGGGACAGGGTGCTATGGCTACACCTTC. The chain is built from TRBV10-3 and TRBJ1-2, with 9 bases matching TRBD1. V trimming: 4 bases; J trimming: 4 bases; junction bases outside the gene matches: 4. This CDR3 is built from 14 residues. Germline V gene data show CDR1 as ENHRY and CDR2 as SYGVKD.

Comment on this clonotype: A much larger clone is a single base away; this may be a read error. The chain combines TRBV10-3 with TRBJ2-5; 9 bases map to TRBD2. Germline V lookup: CDR1 ENHRY, CDR2 SYGVKD. The length of the CDR3 is 12 residues. This chain's CDR3 is CAIASGMETKYF. DNA for the CDR3: TGTGCCATCGCTAGCGGGATGGAGACCAAGTACTTC.

This chain links TRBV11-2 with TRBJ2-7; D is unresolved. Trimming stripped 0 bases from V and 2 bases from J, with 8 bases between. Germline V gene data show CDR1 as SGHAT and CDR2 as FQNNGV. CDR3 length: 14 residues. The CDR3 region is CASSLDLKTYEQYF. In DNA form, the CDR3 reads TGTGCCAGCAGCTTAGACCTCAAAACCTACGAGCAGTACTTC.

Comments on this clonotype: One junction end does not reproduce the germline sequence, and a read error may be involved. V is TRBV10-2 and J is TRBJ2-5; D is possibly TRBD1 (5 bases). The CDR3 contains 13 residues. Per the germline V gene, CDR1 is WSHSY and CDR2 is SAAADI. For the CDR3, the DNA is TGCGTCAGCAGTGACAGTGTAAGGTCGACCCAGTACTTC. This sequence encodes CVSSDSVRSTQYF.

The chain carries TRBV6-5 and TRBJ2-5; 7 bases line up with TRBD2. The CDR3 is 14 amino acids. The germline gives CDR1 MNHEY, CDR2 SVGAGI. J was trimmed by 4 bases and V by 4 bases; bases with no gene match: 6. This chain's CDR3 is CASSLRTGGETQYF. DNA of the CDR3: TGTGCCAGCAGTTTAAGGACGGGGGGAGAGACCCAGTACTTC.

The chain uses TRBV12-3 or TRBV12-4 and TRBJ2-3, with D unclear. The CDR3 has 11 residues. Trimming took 6 bases from V and 5 from J, leaving 6 bases between them. Here the CDR3 reads CASSTRDTQYF. The DNA of the CDR3 is TGTGCCAGCAGCACGAGAGATACGCAGTATTTT.

This clonotype occurred a few times. This may come from a read error, since a much larger clone is one base off. The CDR3 reads CSTRQDTYGQYF. CDR3 nucleotide sequence: TGCAGCACCAGACAGGATACCTACGGGCAGTACTTC. The genes are TRBV29-1 and TRBJ2-7, with D possibly TRBD1 on 6 matching bases. Germline CDR1 reads SQVTM; CDR2 reads ANQGSEA. CDR3 size: 12 residues.

About this clonotype itself: A read error may explain this, as a much larger clone is one base away. The chain couples TRBV6-1 to TRBJ2-7, with a weak D call TRBD1 (6 bases). This CDR3 contains 14 residues. CDR1 is MNHNS and CDR2 is SASEGT in the germline V gene. V was cut by 2 bases and J by 3 bases, with 11 bases left in between. The chain's CDR3 is CASSELGQVYEQYF. The DNA of the CDR3 is TGTGCCAGCAGTGAACTGGGACAAGTCTACGAGCAGTACTTC.

This clonotype was picked up a small number of times. This chain connects TRBV7-9 to TRBJ2-1; either TRBD1 or TRBD2 may fit D (5 bases each). Per the germline V gene, CDR1 is SEHNR and CDR2 is FQNEAQ (reference sequence). Trimming took off 3 bases at V and 1 base at J, with 7 bases between the two ends. The length of the CDR3 is 14 residues. The chain's CDR3 is CASSFGTSYNEQFF. The CDR3 DNA reads TGTGCCAGCAGCTTTGGGACGTCCTACAATGAGCAGTTCTTC.

This clonotype was observed many times. The CDR3 nucleotides are TGTGCCAGCAGTAGGATCGGAGCCCGCTACACCTTC. Its protein is CASSRIGARYTF. The chain employs TRBV6-2 or TRBV6-3 and TRBJ1-2, with D unclear. V was trimmed by 5 bases and J by 9 bases, leaving 13 bases between them. CDR3 length equals 12 residues. The germline CDR1 and CDR2 sequences are MNHEY and SVGEGT.

The V call is TRBV7-2, the J call TRBJ1-6; perhaps TRBD1 as D (6 bases). This CDR3 has 14 residues. V was pared by 3 bases and J by 5 bases, with 8 bases between. The V gene's germline CDR1 is SGHTA and CDR2 FQGNSA. As DNA, the CDR3 is TGTGCCAGCAGCTTCACAGGGAATAATTCACCCCTCCACTTT. This sequence encodes CASSFTGNNSPLHF.